A selection of T cell receptor beta chains follows, all from one sample in a study of blood T cell repertoires in COVID-19. Libraries were prepared by immunoSEQ multiplex PCR; TCRdb keeps only in-frame clonotypes and omits some of them. Among around 78,000 clones listed, 65% to 90% were seen once. The source material was peripheral blood. The source of these receptors is a man aged 70-80 years with active or convalescent COVID-19. The CDR3 runs from the conserved cysteine through the conserved F or W. The order of the fields is J gene, V gene, CDR3 protein.

j_gene: TRBJ2-5; v_gene: TRBV7-3; CDR3aa: CASSLGLAGGGETQYF
j_gene: TRBJ2-4; v_gene: TRBV28; CDR3aa: CASSSYRRRIQYF
j_gene: TRBJ1-6; v_gene: TRBV7-2; CDR3aa: CASSPGTGRNSPLHF
j_gene: TRBJ1-1; v_gene: TRBV5-1; CDR3aa: CASSLEQIENTEAFF
j_gene: TRBJ1-2; v_gene: TRBV2; CDR3aa: CASSESSPARGYTF
j_gene: TRBJ2-3; v_gene: TRBV20-1; CDR3aa: CSVKGIDTQYF
j_gene: TRBJ1-1; v_gene: TRBV5-4; CDR3aa: CASSSTGGNTEAFF
j_gene: TRBJ2-7; v_gene: TRBV19; CDR3aa: CASSMASGGGGEQYF
j_gene: TRBJ1-2; v_gene: TRBV6-6; CDR3aa: CASSRGQGDGYTF
j_gene: TRBJ2-1; v_gene: TRBV10-3; CDR3aa: CASQGLAGGHEQFF
j_gene: TRBJ2-2; v_gene: TRBV7-9; CDR3aa: CASSQPRQGPTNTGELFF
j_gene: TRBJ1-6; v_gene: TRBV28; CDR3aa: CASSGNRFLKNNSPLHF
j_gene: TRBJ1-2; v_gene: TRBV6-5; CDR3aa: CASSFQGQSAGGYTF
j_gene: TRBJ2-1; v_gene: TRBV9; CDR3aa: CASSVGLAGGNYNEQFF
j_gene: TRBJ2-7; v_gene: TRBV21-1; CDR3aa: CARRGSEQYF
j_gene: TRBJ2-7; v_gene: TRBV5-4; CDR3aa: CASSSFSSYEQYF
j_gene: TRBJ2-1; v_gene: TRBV5-4; CDR3aa: CASSQTTGYNEQFF
j_gene: TRBJ1-2; v_gene: TRBV29-1; CDR3aa: CSTYQGLGGYTF
j_gene: TRBJ1-4; v_gene: TRBV7-9; CDR3aa: CASSDNRATNEKLFF
j_gene: TRBJ2-1; v_gene: TRBV3-1/TRBV3-2; CDR3aa: CASSRTRFYEQFF
j_gene: TRBJ1-2; v_gene: TRBV20-1; CDR3aa: CSAQTGVGYTF
j_gene: TRBJ1-4; v_gene: TRBV7-2; CDR3aa: CASSLEAQGNEKLFF
j_gene: TRBJ1-1; v_gene: TRBV4-2; CDR3aa: CASSQDITGYKAFF
j_gene: TRBJ2-4; v_gene: TRBV7-2; CDR3aa: CASSLRQGKNIQYF
j_gene: TRBJ2-2; v_gene: TRBV5-5; CDR3aa: CASRRRTSGSDTGELFF
j_gene: TRBJ2-1; v_gene: TRBV9; CDR3aa: CASSERASGRGDEQFF
j_gene: TRBJ1-1; v_gene: TRBV7-8; CDR3aa: CASSGEGFIREYMNTEAFF
j_gene: TRBJ2-5; v_gene: TRBV21-1; CDR3aa: CASSKRYDKGDQETQYF
j_gene: TRBJ1-1; v_gene: TRBV7-9; CDR3aa: CASSRGVGEAFF
j_gene: TRBJ1-5; v_gene: TRBV18; CDR3aa: CASSTTSRSNQPQHF
j_gene: TRBJ2-5; v_gene: TRBV7-9; CDR3aa: CASSPDGYPGETQYF
j_gene: TRBJ2-2; v_gene: TRBV7-9; CDR3aa: CASSFGASGTRELFF
j_gene: TRBJ2-1; v_gene: TRBV6-4; CDR3aa: CASSDSLAGNNEQFF
j_gene: TRBJ2-7; v_gene: TRBV28; CDR3aa: CASSPSRVLNEQYF
j_gene: TRBJ1-2; v_gene: TRBV19; CDR3aa: CASTDREHGYTF
j_gene: TRBJ1-3; v_gene: TRBV28; CDR3aa: CASSLSGNTIYF
j_gene: TRBJ2-7; v_gene: TRBV5-1; CDR3aa: CASSQGTPLTEQYF
j_gene: TRBJ2-7; v_gene: TRBV28; CDR3aa: CASNKPGLVYEQYF
j_gene: TRBJ2-7; v_gene: TRBV28; CDR3aa: CASTSRRDRASYEQYF
j_gene: TRBJ2-3; v_gene: TRBV6-2/TRBV6-3; CDR3aa: CASSYSAGGPVDTQYF
j_gene: TRBJ1-5; v_gene: TRBV24-1; CDR3aa: CATSGGMSQPQHF
j_gene: TRBJ1-1; v_gene: TRBV11-2; CDR3aa: CASSLFTGTEAFF
j_gene: TRBJ1-5; v_gene: TRBV7-2; CDR3aa: CASSTGPGQPQHF
j_gene: TRBJ2-1; v_gene: TRBV24-1; CDR3aa: CATSDLWTDPREQFF
j_gene: TRBJ2-7; v_gene: TRBV29-1; CDR3aa: CSVEDGLFGGYEQYF
j_gene: TRBJ1-1; v_gene: TRBV7-2; CDR3aa: CASSQKRGGTEAFF
j_gene: TRBJ2-1; v_gene: TRBV5-1; CDR3aa: CASSPGLAGGVEQFF
j_gene: TRBJ2-7; v_gene: TRBV3-1/TRBV3-2; CDR3aa: CASSPGWGLGKDEQYF
j_gene: TRBJ1-5; v_gene: TRBV28; CDR3aa: CASSPEGEGLNQPQHF
j_gene: TRBJ2-1; v_gene: TRBV20-1; CDR3aa: CSASLPSLYNEQFF
j_gene: TRBJ1-2; v_gene: TRBV28; CDR3aa: CASSPAEGGGYTF
j_gene: TRBJ2-3; v_gene: TRBV28; CDR3aa: CASSLAENTDTQYF
j_gene: TRBJ1-5; v_gene: TRBV27; CDR3aa: CASSGQGNQPQHF
j_gene: TRBJ2-1; v_gene: TRBV11-3; CDR3aa: CASSRNPGQGYEQFF
j_gene: TRBJ1-2; v_gene: TRBV28; CDR3aa: CASSLALETAGYTF
j_gene: TRBJ2-2; v_gene: TRBV9; CDR3aa: CASSPTVRGGLFF
j_gene: TRBJ1-2; v_gene: TRBV20-1; CDR3aa: CSASNQINYGYTF
j_gene: TRBJ2-2; v_gene: TRBV7-3; CDR3aa: CASSPGGVNTGELFF
j_gene: TRBJ2-7; v_gene: TRBV2; CDR3aa: CASSEAHGTGSYEQYF
j_gene: TRBJ2-7; v_gene: TRBV10-3; CDR3aa: CAISDPPMVDEQYF